One sample yielded the 4 T cell receptor beta chains listed below, sequenced in a study of T cells expressing NK-cell markers. TCRdb reanalyzed the 5' RACE reads, giving one entry per CDR3 protein sequence and no DNA. The specimen's table records roughly 390,000 distinct CDR3 sequences. Source material: blood T cells: a sorted CD56 or NKG2C T cell subset, CD4+ or CD8+ T cells, or bulk PBMC T cells (not recorded which). Source of these receptors: a man aged 18 to 70 in good health.

This chain links TRBV7-3 with TRBJ1-1; TCRdb gives TRBD1 as the D gene, but with no DNA this cannot be confirmed. Germline V gene data show CDR1 as SGHTA and CDR2 as FQGTGA. The CDR3 runs 13 residues. CDR3: CASSQGTEDEAFF. The full variable domain, rest sourced from reference TRBV7-3 and TRBJ1-1, is GAGVSQTPSNKVTEKGKYVELRCDPISGHTALYWYRQSLGQGPEFLIYFQGTGAADDSGLPNDRFFAVRPEGSVSTLKIQRTERGDSAVYLCASSQGTEDEAFFGQGTRLTVV.

This chain connects TRBV5-4 to TRBJ2-5; lacking DNA, the TRBD1 call made by TCRdb goes unchecked. Per the germline V gene, CDR1 is SGHNT and CDR2 is YYREEE (reference sequence). The CDR3 covers 19 residues. The CDR3 sequence: CASSSRGRPGDRYQETQYF.

CDR3 region: CASSFWGGGETQYF. The rearrangement links TRBV5-4 to TRBJ2-5; TCRdb calls TRBD1, which cannot be checked without DNA. The CDR3 totals 14 residues. The germline gives CDR1 SGHNT, CDR2 YYREEE (reference sequence).

The gene calls are TRBV11-2 and TRBJ2-1. The CDR3 runs 14 residues. Per the germline V gene, CDR1 is SGHAT and CDR2 is FQNNGV. CDR3 residues: CASSLDRGIDEQFF.